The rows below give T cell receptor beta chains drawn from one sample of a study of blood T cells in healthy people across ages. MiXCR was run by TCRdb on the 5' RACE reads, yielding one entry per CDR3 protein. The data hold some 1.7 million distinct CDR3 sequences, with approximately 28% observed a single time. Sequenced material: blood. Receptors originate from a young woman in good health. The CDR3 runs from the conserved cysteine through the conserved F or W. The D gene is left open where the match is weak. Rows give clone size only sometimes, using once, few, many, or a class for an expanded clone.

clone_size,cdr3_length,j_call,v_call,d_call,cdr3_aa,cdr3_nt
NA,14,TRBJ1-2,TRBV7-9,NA,CASSLEVYRSGYTF,TGTGCCAGCAGCTTAGAAGTTTACAGGAGTGGCTACACCTTC
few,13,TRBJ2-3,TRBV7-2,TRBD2,CASGSGRADTQYF,TGTGCCAGCGGATCAGGGAGGGCAGATACGCAGTATTTT
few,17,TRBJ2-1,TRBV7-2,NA,CASSLAVGEPSYNEQFF,TGTGCCAGCAGCTTAGCCGTTGGGGAGCCCTCCTACAATGAGCAGTTCTTC
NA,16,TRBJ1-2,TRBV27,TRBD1,CASSLKGQGRGYGYTF,TGTGCCAGCAGTTTAAAGGGACAGGGAAGGGGCTATGGCTACACCTTC
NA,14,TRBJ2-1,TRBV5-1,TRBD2,CASRLGGGTDEQFF,TGCGCCAGCAGGCTGGGCGGGGGGACGGATGAGCAGTTCTTC
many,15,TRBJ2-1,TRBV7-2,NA,CASSFTGTSGNEQFF,TGTGCCAGCAGCTTTACCGGGACATCAGGCAATGAGCAGTTCTTC
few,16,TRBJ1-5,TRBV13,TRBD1,CASSRSDRGKGQPQHF,TGTGCCAGCAGCCGCTCCGACAGGGGGAAAGGTCAGCCCCAGCATTTT
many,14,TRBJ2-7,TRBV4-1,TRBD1,CASSIRDREYEQYF,TGCGCCAGCAGCATCCGGGACAGGGAGTACGAGCAGTACTTC
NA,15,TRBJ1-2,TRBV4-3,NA,CASSQGREGDYGYTF,TGCGCCAGCAGCCAAGGCAGAGAGGGAGACTATGGCTACACCTTC
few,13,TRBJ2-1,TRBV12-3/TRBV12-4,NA,CASTQDPWDEQFF,TGTGCCAGCACCCAAGACCCCTGGGATGAGCAGTTCTTC
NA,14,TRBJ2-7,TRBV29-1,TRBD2,CSVVAAGATYEQYF,TGCAGCGTTGTGGCAGCGGGAGCGACCTACGAGCAGTACTTC
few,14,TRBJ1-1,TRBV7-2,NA,CASSVHRVGTEAFF,TGTGCCAGCAGCGTTCACAGGGTGGGCACTGAAGCTTTCTTT
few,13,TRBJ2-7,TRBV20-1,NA,CSARVTNSNEQYF,TGCAGTGCTAGGGTGACAAACTCCAACGAGCAGTACTTC
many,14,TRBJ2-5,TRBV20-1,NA,CSATAGRFQETQYF,TGCAGTGCTACGGCGGGGCGGTTCCAAGAGACCCAGTACTTC
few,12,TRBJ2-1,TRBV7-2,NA,CASSHRVGEQFF,TGTGCCAGCAGCCACAGGGTTGGGGAGCAGTTCTTC
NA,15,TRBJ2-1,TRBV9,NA,CASSVSGQWNNEQFF,TGTGCCAGCAGCGTTTCCGGACAGTGGAACAATGAGCAGTTCTTC
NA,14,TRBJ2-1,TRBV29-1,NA,CSVHQQTPYNEQFF,TGCAGCGTTCACCAACAGACCCCCTACAATGAGCAGTTCTTC
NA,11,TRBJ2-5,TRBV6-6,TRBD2,CATAGTETQYF,TGTGCCACAGCGGGGACGGAGACCCAGTACTTC
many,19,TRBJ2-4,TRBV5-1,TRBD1,CASSLPRQGGDLAKNIQYF,TGCGCCAGCAGCCTACCTAGACAGGGTGGGGATCTAGCCAAAAACATTCAGTACTTC
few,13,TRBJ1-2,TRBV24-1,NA,CATSEGRYYGYTF,TGTGCCACCAGTGAAGGGAGGTACTATGGCTACACCTTC
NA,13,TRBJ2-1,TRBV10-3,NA,CAIGKGGGNEQFF,TGTGCCATCGGAAAGGGGGGTGGCAATGAGCAGTTCTTC
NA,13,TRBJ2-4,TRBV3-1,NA,CASSQGGVDIQYF,TGTGCCAGCAGCCAAGGTGGGGTGGACATTCAGTACTTC
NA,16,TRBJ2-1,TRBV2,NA,CASGIQEGQTYNEQFF,TGTGCCAGCGGGATCCAAGAGGGCCAGACTTACAATGAGCAGTTCTTC
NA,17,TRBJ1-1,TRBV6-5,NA,CASSYSNPWGAGAEAFF,TGTGCCAGCAGTTACTCCAACCCGTGGGGGGCTGGGGCTGAAGCTTTCTTT
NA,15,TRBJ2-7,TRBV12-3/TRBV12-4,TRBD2,CASSLLGTSRYEQYF,TGTGCCAGCAGTTTACTGGGGACTAGCCGCTACGAGCAGTACTTC
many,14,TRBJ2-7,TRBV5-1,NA,CASSFRDMENLQYF,TGCGCCAGCAGCTTCAGGGACATGGAAAATTTGCAGTACTTC
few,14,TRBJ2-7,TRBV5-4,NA,CASSPRDPSSEQYF,TGTGCCAGCAGCCCCCGGGACCCCTCGAGCGAGCAGTACTTC
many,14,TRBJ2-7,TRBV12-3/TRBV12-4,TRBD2,CASSDRTSGYEQYF,TGTGCCAGCAGTGATAGGACTAGCGGCTACGAGCAGTACTTC
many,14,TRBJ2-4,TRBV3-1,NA,CASSPASVGNIQYF,TGTGCCAGCAGCCCCGCCTCCGTTGGGAACATTCAGTACTTC
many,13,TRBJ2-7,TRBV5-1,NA,CASSLLAGDEQYF,TGCGCCAGCAGCTTACTAGCCGGGGACGAGCAGTACTTC
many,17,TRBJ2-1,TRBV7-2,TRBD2,CASSAPGTSGRWNEQFF,TGTGCCAGCAGCGCACCCGGGACTAGCGGGAGGTGGAATGAGCAGTTCTTC
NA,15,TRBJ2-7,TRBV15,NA,CATSVAASSYNEQYF,TGTGCCACCAGCGTCGCCGCGAGCTCCTACAATGAGCAGTACTTC
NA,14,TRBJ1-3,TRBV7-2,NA,CASSLGAGVNTIYF,TGTGCCAGCAGCTTAGGTGCAGGGGTGAACACCATATATTTT
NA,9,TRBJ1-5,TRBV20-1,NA,CSARPPQHF,TGCAGTGCTAGACCGCCCCAGCATTTT
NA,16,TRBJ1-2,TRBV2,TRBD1,CASSEPTGGRGYGYTF,TGTGCCAGCAGCGAACCAACAGGGGGCCGGGGCTATGGCTACACCTTC
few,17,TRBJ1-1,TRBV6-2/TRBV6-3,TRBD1,CASSAPDRGDWDTEAFF,TGTGCCAGCAGTGCCCCGGACAGGGGGGATTGGGACACTGAAGCTTTCTTT
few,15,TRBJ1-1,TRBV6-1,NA,CASRAGERRNTEAFF,TGTGCCTCAAGGGCGGGGGAGCGGAGGAACACTGAAGCTTTCTTT
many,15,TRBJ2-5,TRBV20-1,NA,CSASWDTERQETQYF,TGCAGTGCTAGTTGGGACACGGAGCGACAAGAGACCCAGTACTTC
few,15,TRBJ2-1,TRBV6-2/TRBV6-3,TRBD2,CASSNSGRAYNEQFF,TGTGCCAGCAGTAACAGCGGGAGGGCCTACAATGAGCAGTTCTTC